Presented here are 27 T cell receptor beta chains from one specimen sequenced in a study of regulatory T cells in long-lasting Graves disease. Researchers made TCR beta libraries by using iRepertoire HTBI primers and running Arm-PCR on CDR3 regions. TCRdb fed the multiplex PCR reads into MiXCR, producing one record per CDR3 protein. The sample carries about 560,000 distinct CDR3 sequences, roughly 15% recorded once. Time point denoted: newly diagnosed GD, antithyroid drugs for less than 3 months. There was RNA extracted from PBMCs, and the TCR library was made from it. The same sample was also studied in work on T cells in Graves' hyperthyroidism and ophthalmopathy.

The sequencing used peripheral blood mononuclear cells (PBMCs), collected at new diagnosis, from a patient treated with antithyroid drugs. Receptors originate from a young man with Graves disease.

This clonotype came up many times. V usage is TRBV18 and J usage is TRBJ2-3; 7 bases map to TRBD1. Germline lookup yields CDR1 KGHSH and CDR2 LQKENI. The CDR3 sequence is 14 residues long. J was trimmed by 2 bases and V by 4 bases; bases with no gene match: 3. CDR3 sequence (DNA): TGTGCCAGCTCACAAGACAGGGTCACAGATACGCAGTATTTT. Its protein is CASSQDRVTDTQYF.

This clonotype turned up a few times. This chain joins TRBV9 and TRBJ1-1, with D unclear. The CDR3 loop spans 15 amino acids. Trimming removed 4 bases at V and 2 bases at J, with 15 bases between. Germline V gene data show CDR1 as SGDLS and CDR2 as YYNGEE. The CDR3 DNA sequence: TGTGCCAGCAGCTCAACTATCGGGGTTAACACTGAAGCTTTCTTT. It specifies CASSSTIGVNTEAFF.

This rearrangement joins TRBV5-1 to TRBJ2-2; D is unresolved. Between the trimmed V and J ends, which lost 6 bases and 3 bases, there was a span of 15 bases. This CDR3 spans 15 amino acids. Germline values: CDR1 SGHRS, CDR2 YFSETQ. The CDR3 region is CASTMTRWDTGELFF. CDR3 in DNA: TGCGCCAGCACCATGACCAGATGGGACACCGGGGAGCTGTTTTTT.

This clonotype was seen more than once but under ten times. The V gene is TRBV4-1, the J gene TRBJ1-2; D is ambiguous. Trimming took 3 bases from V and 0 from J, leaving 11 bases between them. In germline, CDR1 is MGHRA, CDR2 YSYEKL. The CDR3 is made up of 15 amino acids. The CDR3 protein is CASSHQDGANYGYTF. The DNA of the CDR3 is TGCGCCAGCAGCCACCAAGACGGAGCTAACTATGGCTACACCTTC.

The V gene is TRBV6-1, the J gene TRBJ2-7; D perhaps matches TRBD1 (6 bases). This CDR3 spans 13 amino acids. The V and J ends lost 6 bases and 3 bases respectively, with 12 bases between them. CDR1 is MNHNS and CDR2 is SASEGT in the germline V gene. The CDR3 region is CASRQGHHYEQYF. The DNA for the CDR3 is TGTGCCAGCAGACAGGGACACCACTACGAGCAGTACTTC.

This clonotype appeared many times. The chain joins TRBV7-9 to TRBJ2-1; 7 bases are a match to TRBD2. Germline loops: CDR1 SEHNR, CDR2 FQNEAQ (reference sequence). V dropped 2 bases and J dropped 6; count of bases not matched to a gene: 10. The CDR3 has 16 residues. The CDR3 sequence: CASSLSGTGIRNEQFF. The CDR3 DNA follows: TGTGCCAGCAGCTTAAGCGGGACGGGAATCCGCAATGAGCAGTTCTTC.

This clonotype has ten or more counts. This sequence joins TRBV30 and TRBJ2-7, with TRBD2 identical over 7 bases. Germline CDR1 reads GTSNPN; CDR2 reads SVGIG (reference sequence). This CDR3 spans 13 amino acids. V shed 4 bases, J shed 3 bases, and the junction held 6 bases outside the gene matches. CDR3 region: CAWTATSSYEQYF. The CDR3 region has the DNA TGTGCCTGGACCGCGACTAGCAGCTACGAGCAGTACTTC. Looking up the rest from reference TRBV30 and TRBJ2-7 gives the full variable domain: SQTIHQWPATLVQPVGSPLSLECTVEGTSNPNLYWYRQAAGRGLQLLFYSVGIGQISSEVPQNLSASRPQDRQFILSSKKLLLSDSGFYLCAWTATSSYEQYFGPGTRLTVT.

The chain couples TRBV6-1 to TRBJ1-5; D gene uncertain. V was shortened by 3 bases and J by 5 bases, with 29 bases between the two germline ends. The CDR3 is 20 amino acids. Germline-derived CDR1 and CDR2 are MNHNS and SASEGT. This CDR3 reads CASSDFHPGSVPRGDQPQHF. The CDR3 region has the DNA TGTGCCAGCAGTGACTTCCATCCCGGCAGCGTCCCCCGAGGAGATCAGCCCCAGCATTTT.

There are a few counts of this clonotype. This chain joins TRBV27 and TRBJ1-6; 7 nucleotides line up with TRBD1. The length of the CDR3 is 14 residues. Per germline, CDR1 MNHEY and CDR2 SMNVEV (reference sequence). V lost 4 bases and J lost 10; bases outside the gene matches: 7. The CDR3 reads CASSSPGGGSPLHF. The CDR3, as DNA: TGTGCCAGCAGTTCCCCAGGGGGTGGGTCACCCCTCCACTTT.

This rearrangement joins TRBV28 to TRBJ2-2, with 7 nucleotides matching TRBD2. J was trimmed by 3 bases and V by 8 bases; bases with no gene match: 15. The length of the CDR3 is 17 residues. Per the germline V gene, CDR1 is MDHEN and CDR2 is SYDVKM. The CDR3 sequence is CASGGSNWEGYTGELFF. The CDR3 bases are TGTGCCAGCGGGGGGTCTAATTGGGAGGGATACACCGGGGAGCTGTTTTTT. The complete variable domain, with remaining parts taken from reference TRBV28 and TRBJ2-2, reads DVKVTQSSRYLVKRTGEKVFLECVQDMDHENMFWYRQDPGLGLRLIYFSYDVKMKEKGDIPEGYSVSREKKERFSLILESASTNQTSMYLCASGGSNWEGYTGELFFGEGSRLTVL.

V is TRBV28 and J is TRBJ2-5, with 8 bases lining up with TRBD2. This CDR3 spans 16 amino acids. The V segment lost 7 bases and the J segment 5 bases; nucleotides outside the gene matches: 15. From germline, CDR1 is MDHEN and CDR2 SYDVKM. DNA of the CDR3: TGTGCCAGCACCCCGGGGGGGGGCGCCTTCGGGGAGACCCAGTACTTC. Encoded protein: CASTPGGGAFGETQYF.

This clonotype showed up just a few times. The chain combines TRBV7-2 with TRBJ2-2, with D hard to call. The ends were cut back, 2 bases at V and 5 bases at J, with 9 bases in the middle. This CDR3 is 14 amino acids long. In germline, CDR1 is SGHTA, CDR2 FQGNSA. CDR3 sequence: CASSLHGATGELFF. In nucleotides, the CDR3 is TGTGCCAGCAGCTTACACGGAGCAACCGGGGAGCTGTTTTTT.

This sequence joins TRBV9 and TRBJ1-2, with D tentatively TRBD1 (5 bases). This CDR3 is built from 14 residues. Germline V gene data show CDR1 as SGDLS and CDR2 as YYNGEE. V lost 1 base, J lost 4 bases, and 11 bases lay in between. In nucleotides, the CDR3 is TGTGCCAGCAGCGTATCTAGAGGGGTCTATGGCTACACCTTC. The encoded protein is CASSVSRGVYGYTF.

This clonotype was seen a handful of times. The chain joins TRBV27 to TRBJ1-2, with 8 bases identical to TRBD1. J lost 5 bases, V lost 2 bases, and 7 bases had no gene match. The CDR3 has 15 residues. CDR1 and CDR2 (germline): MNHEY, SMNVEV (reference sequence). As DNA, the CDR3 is TGTGCCAGCAGTTTACAGGGGGCAGGATTTTATGGCTACACCTTC. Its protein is CASSLQGAGFYGYTF.

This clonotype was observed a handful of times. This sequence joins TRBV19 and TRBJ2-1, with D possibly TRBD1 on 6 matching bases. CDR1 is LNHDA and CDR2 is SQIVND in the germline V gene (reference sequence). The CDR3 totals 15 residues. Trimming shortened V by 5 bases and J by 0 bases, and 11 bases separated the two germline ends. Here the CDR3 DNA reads TGTGCCAGTAGTCATAGGGGGATCTCCTACAATGAGCAGTTCTTC. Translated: CASSHRGISYNEQFF.

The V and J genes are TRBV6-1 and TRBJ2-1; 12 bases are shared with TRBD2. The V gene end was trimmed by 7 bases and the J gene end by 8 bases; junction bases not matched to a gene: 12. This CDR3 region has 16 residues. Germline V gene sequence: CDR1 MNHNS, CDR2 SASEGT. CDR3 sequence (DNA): TGTGCCAGCACCGGCTCTAGCGGGAGGGCCCGGTATGAGCAGTTCTTC. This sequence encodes CASTGSSGRARYEQFF.

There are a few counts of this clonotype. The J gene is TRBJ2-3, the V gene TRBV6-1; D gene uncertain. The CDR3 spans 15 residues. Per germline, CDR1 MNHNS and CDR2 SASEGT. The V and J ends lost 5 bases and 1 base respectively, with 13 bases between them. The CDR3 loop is CASSPGGVGTDTQYF. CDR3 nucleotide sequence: TGTGCCAGCAGTCCAGGTGGGGTCGGCACAGATACGCAGTATTTT.

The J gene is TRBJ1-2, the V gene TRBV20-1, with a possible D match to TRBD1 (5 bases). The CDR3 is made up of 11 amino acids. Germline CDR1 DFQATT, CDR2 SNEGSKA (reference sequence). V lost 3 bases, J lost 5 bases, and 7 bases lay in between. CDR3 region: CSASEGYGYTF. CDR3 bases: TGCAGTGCTAGTGAGGGGTATGGCTACACCTTC.

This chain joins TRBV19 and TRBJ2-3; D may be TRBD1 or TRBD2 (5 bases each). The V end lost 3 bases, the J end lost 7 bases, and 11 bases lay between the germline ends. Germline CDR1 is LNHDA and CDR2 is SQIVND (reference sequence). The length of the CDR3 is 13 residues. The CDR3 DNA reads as TGTGCCAGTAGTATGGGGGTAAGGAATACGCAGTATTTT. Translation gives CASSMGVRNTQYF.

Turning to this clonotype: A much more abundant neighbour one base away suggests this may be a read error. Here the CDR3 reads CASGLVHWTSGHNEQYF. The DNA of the CDR3 is TGTGCTAGTGGTTTGGTACATTGGACTAGCGGCCACAATGAGCAGTACTTC. The rearrangement uses TRBV12-5 and TRBJ2-5; 10 bases align to TRBD2. After removal of 0 bases from V and 11 bases from J, the junction contained 15 bases not matched to a gene. Germline-derived CDR1 and CDR2 are LGHNT and FRNRAP. This CDR3 is 17 amino acids long.

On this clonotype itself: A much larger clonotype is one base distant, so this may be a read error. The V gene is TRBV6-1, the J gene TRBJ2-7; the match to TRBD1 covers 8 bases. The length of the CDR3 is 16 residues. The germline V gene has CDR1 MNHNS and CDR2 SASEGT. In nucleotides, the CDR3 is TGTGCCTGCAGTAGGAGTCGGACAGGGCCGGAGAACGAGCAGTACTTC. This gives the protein CACSRSRTGPENEQYF.

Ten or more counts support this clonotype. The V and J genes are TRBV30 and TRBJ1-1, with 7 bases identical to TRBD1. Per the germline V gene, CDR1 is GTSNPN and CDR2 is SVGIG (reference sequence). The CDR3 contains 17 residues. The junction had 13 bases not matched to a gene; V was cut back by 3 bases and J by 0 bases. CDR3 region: CAWRTAGTAYMNTEAFF. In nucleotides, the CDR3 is TGTGCCTGGAGAACGGCCGGGACAGCTTACATGAACACTGAAGCTTTCTTT. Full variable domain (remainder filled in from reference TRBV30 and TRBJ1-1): SQTIHQWPATLVQPVGSPLSLECTVEGTSNPNLYWYRQAAGRGLQLLFYSVGIGQISSEVPQNLSASRPQDRQFILSSKKLLLSDSGFYLCAWRTAGTAYMNTEAFFGQGTRLTVV.

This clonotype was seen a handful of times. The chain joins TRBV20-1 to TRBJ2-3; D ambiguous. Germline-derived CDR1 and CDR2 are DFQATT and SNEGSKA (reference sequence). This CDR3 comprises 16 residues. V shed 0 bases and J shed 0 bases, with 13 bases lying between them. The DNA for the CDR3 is TGCAGTGCTAGAGATTTACGGGCCTCTAGCACAGATACGCAGTATTTT. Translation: CSARDLRASSTDTQYF.

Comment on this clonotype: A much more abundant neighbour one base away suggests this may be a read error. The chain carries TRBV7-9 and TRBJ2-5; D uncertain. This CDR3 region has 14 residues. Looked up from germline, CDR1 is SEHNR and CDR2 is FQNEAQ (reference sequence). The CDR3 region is CAGSSAHHGETQYF. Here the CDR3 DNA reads TGTGCCGGCAGCTCGGCCCACCATGGGGAGACCCAGTACTTC.

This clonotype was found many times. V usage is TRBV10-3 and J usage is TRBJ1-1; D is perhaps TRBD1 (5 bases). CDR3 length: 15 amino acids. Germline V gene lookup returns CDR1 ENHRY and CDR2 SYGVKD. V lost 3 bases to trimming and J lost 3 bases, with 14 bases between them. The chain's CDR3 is CAISDWETEDTEAFF. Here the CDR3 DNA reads TGTGCCATCAGTGACTGGGAGACAGAGGACACTGAAGCTTTCTTT.

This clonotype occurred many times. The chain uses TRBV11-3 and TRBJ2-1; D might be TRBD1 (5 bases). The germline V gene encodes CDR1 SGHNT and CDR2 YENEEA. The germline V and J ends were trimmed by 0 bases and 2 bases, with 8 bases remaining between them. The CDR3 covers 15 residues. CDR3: CASSLDGAAYNEQFF. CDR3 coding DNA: TGTGCCAGCAGCTTAGATGGGGCAGCCTACAATGAGCAGTTCTTC.

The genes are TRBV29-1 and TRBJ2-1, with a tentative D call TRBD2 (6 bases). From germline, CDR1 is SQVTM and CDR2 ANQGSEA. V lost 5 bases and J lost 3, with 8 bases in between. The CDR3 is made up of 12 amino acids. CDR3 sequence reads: CSVSGSYNEQFF. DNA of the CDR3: TGCAGCGTTTCCGGGAGCTACAATGAGCAGTTCTTC.